The rows below give T cell receptor beta chains drawn from one sample of a study of blood T cell repertoires in COVID-19. The method was immunoSEQ multiplex PCR; TCRdb's version includes in-frame clones alone and lacks a portion of them. Among 310,000 or so clones, more than 75% were seen once, and the ten largest hold 2.1%. The material sequenced was peripheral blood. The receptors were sampled from a woman in her twenties or thirties who had recovered from COVID-19. CDR3s include the opening cysteine and the closing phenylalanine or tryptophan. Fields, in order: V gene, clone size, D gene, J gene, CDR3 protein, CDR3 DNA. D genes are given only for firm matches. Size is stated for part of the rows, as once, few or many counts, or as a class when the clone is expanded.

V gene: TRBV9; clone size: -; D gene: TRBD2; J gene: TRBJ2-1; CDR3 protein: CASSVGLAGYNEQFF; CDR3 DNA: TGTGCCAGCAGCGTAGGACTAGCGGGGTACAATGAGCAGTTCTTC
V gene: TRBV13; clone size: once; D gene: TRBD2; J gene: TRBJ2-7; CDR3 protein: CASSGRGALSYEQYF; CDR3 DNA: TGTGCCAGCAGCGGGCGGGGGGCGCTCTCCTACGAGCAGTACTTC
V gene: TRBV28; clone size: once; D gene: TRBD2; J gene: TRBJ2-1; CDR3 protein: CASSISTSGRYNNEQFF; CDR3 DNA: TGTGCCAGCAGTATCTCAACTAGCGGGAGGTACAACAATGAGCAGTTCTTC
V gene: TRBV19; clone size: -; D gene: -; J gene: TRBJ1-1; CDR3 protein: CASSNMRGTEAFF; CDR3 DNA: TGTGCCAGTAGTAACATGCGGGGAACTGAAGCTTTCTTT
V gene: TRBV6-2/TRBV6-3; clone size: -; D gene: -; J gene: TRBJ1-5; CDR3 protein: CASSPPTVQPQHF; CDR3 DNA: TGTGCCAGCAGTCCACCTACGGTCCAGCCCCAGCATTTT
V gene: TRBV5-1; clone size: -; D gene: TRBD2; J gene: TRBJ2-5; CDR3 protein: CASSPGGLAGGETQYF; CDR3 DNA: TGCGCCAGCAGCCCGGGGGGACTAGCGGGAGGGGAGACCCAGTACTTC
V gene: TRBV5-1; clone size: few; D gene: -; J gene: TRBJ2-3; CDR3 protein: CASSLGLPQTDTQYF; CDR3 DNA: TGCGCCAGCAGCTTGGGACTCCCACAAACAGATACGCAGTATTTT
V gene: TRBV12-5; clone size: -; D gene: TRBD1; J gene: TRBJ1-2; CDR3 protein: CASGQGQRYGYTF; CDR3 DNA: TGTGCTAGTGGCCAGGGACAGCGCTATGGCTACACCTTC
V gene: TRBV6-2/TRBV6-3; clone size: -; D gene: TRBD1; J gene: TRBJ1-2; CDR3 protein: CASSRGGGYGYTF; CDR3 DNA: TGTGCCAGCAGCCGAGGGGGCGGCTATGGCTACACCTTC
V gene: TRBV4-1; clone size: -; D gene: -; J gene: TRBJ1-6; CDR3 protein: CASSLEITGGLNSPLHF; CDR3 DNA: TGCGCCAGCAGCCTAGAAATAACGGGGGGTCTTAATTCACCCCTCCACTTT
V gene: TRBV5-1; clone size: -; D gene: -; J gene: TRBJ2-3; CDR3 protein: CASSLIRGTDTQYF; CDR3 DNA: TGCGCCAGCAGCTTGATCCGGGGGACAGATACGCAGTATTTT
V gene: TRBV27; clone size: -; D gene: TRBD1; J gene: TRBJ2-7; CDR3 protein: CASSFTGGGEQYF; CDR3 DNA: TGTGCCAGCAGTTTCACAGGGGGCGGCGAGCAGTACTTC
V gene: TRBV12-5; clone size: -; D gene: -; J gene: TRBJ2-1; CDR3 protein: CFRMDSTLEFF; CDR3 DNA: TGTTTTCGAATGGACTCCACCCTGGAGTTCTTC
V gene: TRBV28; clone size: -; D gene: TRBD1; J gene: TRBJ1-4; CDR3 protein: CASSLTGTGVTGGSNEKLFF; CDR3 DNA: TGTGCCAGCAGTTTAACCGGGACAGGGGTAACGGGGGGATCTAATGAAAAACTGTTTTTT
V gene: TRBV19; clone size: -; D gene: -; J gene: TRBJ2-1; CDR3 protein: CASSIDLSLNEQFF; CDR3 DNA: TGTGCCAGTAGTATAGATCTTAGCCTCAATGAGCAGTTCTTC
V gene: TRBV14; clone size: -; D gene: TRBD2; J gene: TRBJ2-1; CDR3 protein: CASSRTSGSYNEQFF; CDR3 DNA: TGTGCCAGCAGCCGAACTAGCGGATCCTACAATGAGCAGTTCTTC
V gene: TRBV11-1; clone size: few; D gene: TRBD2; J gene: TRBJ2-7; CDR3 protein: CASSPGLAGVSQYF; CDR3 DNA: TGTGCCAGCAGCCCGGGACTAGCGGGAGTTTCGCAGTACTTC
V gene: TRBV11-2; clone size: once; D gene: -; J gene: TRBJ1-1; CDR3 protein: CASSLVAGVPTEAFF; CDR3 DNA: TGTGCCAGCAGCTTAGTCGCAGGGGTTCCCACTGAAGCTTTCTTT
V gene: TRBV5-1; clone size: -; D gene: TRBD1; J gene: TRBJ1-1; CDR3 protein: CATNPGQGTTEAFF; CDR3 DNA: TGCGCCACCAACCCGGGACAGGGGACCACTGAAGCTTTCTTT
V gene: TRBV7-2; clone size: -; D gene: -; J gene: TRBJ2-1; CDR3 protein: CASSPQSGDYNEQFF; CDR3 DNA: TGTGCCAGCAGCCCTCAGTCAGGGGACTACAATGAGCAGTTCTTC
V gene: TRBV30; clone size: -; D gene: TRBD2; J gene: TRBJ2-5; CDR3 protein: CAWSPGLAGETQYF; CDR3 DNA: TGTGCCTGGAGTCCGGGACTAGCGGGAGAGACCCAGTACTTC
V gene: TRBV12-3/TRBV12-4; clone size: -; D gene: TRBD1; J gene: TRBJ1-1; CDR3 protein: CASSLGQGLEAFF; CDR3 DNA: TGTGCCAGCAGTTTAGGACAGGGCCTTGAAGCTTTCTTT
V gene: TRBV7-9; clone size: -; D gene: -; J gene: TRBJ1-2; CDR3 protein: CASSRPVGEGLEGYTF; CDR3 DNA: TGTGCCAGCAGCCGCCCCGTGGGGGAGGGGTTGGAAGGCTACACCTTC
V gene: TRBV7-9; clone size: -; D gene: TRBD1; J gene: TRBJ2-3; CDR3 protein: CASSTTRGQGEHTDTQYF; CDR3 DNA: TGTGCCAGCAGCACAACCCGGGGACAGGGGGAACATACAGATACGCAGTATTTT
V gene: TRBV11-3; clone size: -; D gene: -; J gene: TRBJ2-5; CDR3 protein: CASSPRGAKETQYF; CDR3 DNA: TGTGCCAGCAGTCCTCGTGGGGCGAAGGAGACCCAGTACTTC
V gene: TRBV19; clone size: -; D gene: -; J gene: TRBJ2-1; CDR3 protein: CASSRRGRYNEQFF; CDR3 DNA: TGTGCCAGTAGTAGGAGGGGGCGCTACAATGAGCAGTTCTTC
V gene: TRBV5-6; clone size: -; D gene: -; J gene: TRBJ2-7; CDR3 protein: CASSLYAASYEQYF; CDR3 DNA: TGTGCCAGCAGCTTGTATGCAGCGAGCTACGAGCAGTACTTC
V gene: TRBV7-9; clone size: -; D gene: TRBD2; J gene: TRBJ2-7; CDR3 protein: CASSFGLAGDPILGQYF; CDR3 DNA: TGTGCCAGCAGCTTCGGACTAGCGGGGGACCCAATTCTCGGGCAGTACTTC
V gene: TRBV29-1; clone size: -; D gene: -; J gene: TRBJ2-1; CDR3 protein: CSVLQGIINEQFF; CDR3 DNA: TGCAGCGTACTACAGGGTATTATAAATGAGCAGTTCTTC
V gene: TRBV5-6; clone size: -; D gene: -; J gene: TRBJ1-1; CDR3 protein: CASSPLGQEAFF; CDR3 DNA: TGTGCCAGCAGCCCCCTGGGGCAAGAAGCTTTCTTT
V gene: TRBV10-1; clone size: -; D gene: TRBD1; J gene: TRBJ1-5; CDR3 protein: CASSSGQGNNQPQHF; CDR3 DNA: TGCGCCAGCAGCAGTGGACAGGGCAACAATCAGCCCCAGCATTTT
V gene: TRBV3-1/TRBV3-2; clone size: once; D gene: -; J gene: TRBJ2-6; CDR3 protein: CASSQDPGSWSYSGANVLTF; CDR3 DNA: TGTGCCAGCAGCCAAGATCCGGGGTCCTGGAGCTACTCTGGGGCCAACGTCCTGACTTTC
V gene: TRBV10-3; clone size: -; D gene: TRBD1; J gene: TRBJ2-2; CDR3 protein: CAINRGVDTGELFF; CDR3 DNA: TGTGCCATCAACAGGGGAGTAGACACCGGGGAGCTGTTTTTT
V gene: TRBV6-5; clone size: -; D gene: TRBD1; J gene: TRBJ1-5; CDR3 protein: CASSYRQGVGQPQHF; CDR3 DNA: TGTGCCAGCAGTTATCGCCAGGGGGTTGGTCAGCCCCAGCATTTT
V gene: TRBV6-5; clone size: -; D gene: -; J gene: TRBJ2-2; CDR3 protein: CASRGGGITGELFF; CDR3 DNA: TGTGCCAGCAGGGGAGGGGGGATCACCGGGGAGCTGTTTTTT
V gene: TRBV10-3; clone size: -; D gene: TRBD1; J gene: TRBJ2-2; CDR3 protein: CAMGRDSLNTGELFF; CDR3 DNA: TGTGCCATGGGCCGGGACAGCCTAAACACCGGGGAGCTGTTTTTT
V gene: TRBV7-9; clone size: -; D gene: TRBD1; J gene: TRBJ2-2; CDR3 protein: CASTGQDTGELFF; CDR3 DNA: TGTGCCAGCACGGGACAGGACACCGGGGAGCTGTTTTTT
V gene: TRBV5-4; clone size: -; D gene: TRBD1; J gene: TRBJ2-5; CDR3 protein: CASSLGDRAKETQYF; CDR3 DNA: TGTGCCAGCAGCTTGGGGGACAGGGCGAAAGAGACCCAGTACTTC
V gene: TRBV7-6; clone size: -; D gene: TRBD2; J gene: TRBJ2-4; CDR3 protein: CASSPLVGGGDIQYF; CDR3 DNA: TGTGCCAGCAGCCCCCTTGTCGGGGGGGGAGACATTCAGTACTTC
V gene: TRBV6-2/TRBV6-3; clone size: -; D gene: TRBD1; J gene: TRBJ2-2; CDR3 protein: CASSLDRAYTGELFF; CDR3 DNA: TGTGCCAGCAGTTTAGACAGGGCATACACCGGGGAGCTGTTTTTT
V gene: TRBV5-1; clone size: many; D gene: -; J gene: TRBJ1-5; CDR3 protein: CASSSIWAPDYQPQHF; CDR3 DNA: TGCGCCAGCAGCTCGATCTGGGCACCGGACTATCAGCCCCAGCATTTT
V gene: TRBV3-1/TRBV3-2; clone size: once; D gene: -; J gene: TRBJ1-4; CDR3 protein: CASSQGTRAEKLFF; CDR3 DNA: TGTGCCAGCAGCCAAGGGACGAGGGCTGAAAAACTGTTTTTT
V gene: TRBV27; clone size: few; D gene: -; J gene: TRBJ1-5; CDR3 protein: CASSLTGNQPQHF; CDR3 DNA: TGTGCCAGCAGTTTGACAGGCAATCAGCCCCAGCATTTT
V gene: TRBV5-1; clone size: -; D gene: TRBD2; J gene: TRBJ2-1; CDR3 protein: CASSGGGLAGGEEQFF; CDR3 DNA: TGCGCCAGCAGCGGCGGGGGACTAGCGGGAGGCGAGGAGCAGTTCTTC
V gene: TRBV11-3; clone size: -; D gene: -; J gene: TRBJ2-1; CDR3 protein: CASSYRDYEQFF; CDR3 DNA: TGTGCCAGCAGCTACAGGGATTATGAGCAGTTCTTC
V gene: TRBV6-2/TRBV6-3; clone size: -; D gene: -; J gene: TRBJ2-1; CDR3 protein: CASSYGSSYNEQFF; CDR3 DNA: TGTGCCAGCAGTTACGGCAGCTCCTACAATGAGCAGTTCTTC
V gene: TRBV5-6; clone size: -; D gene: TRBD2; J gene: TRBJ2-1; CDR3 protein: CASRRPLTSVGEQFF; CDR3 DNA: TGTGCCAGCAGGCGCCCCCTTACTAGCGTTGGTGAGCAGTTCTTC
V gene: TRBV28; clone size: -; D gene: -; J gene: TRBJ1-2; CDR3 protein: CAEGETTNYGYTF; CDR3 DNA: TGTGCCGAGGGCGAAACTACTAACTATGGCTACACCTTC
V gene: TRBV3-1/TRBV3-2; clone size: -; D gene: -; J gene: TRBJ2-7; CDR3 protein: CASSQSGDEQYF; CDR3 DNA: TGTGCCAGCAGCCAATCGGGAGACGAGCAGTACTTC
V gene: TRBV7-8; clone size: -; D gene: -; J gene: TRBJ2-3; CDR3 protein: CASSVDRTDTQYF; CDR3 DNA: TGTGCCAGCAGCGTAGACAGGACAGATACGCAGTATTTT
V gene: TRBV12-3/TRBV12-4; clone size: -; D gene: -; J gene: TRBJ1-2; CDR3 protein: CASTPGVNYGYTF; CDR3 DNA: TGTGCCAGCACCCCAGGGGTTAACTATGGCTACACCTTC
V gene: TRBV12-3/TRBV12-4; clone size: few; D gene: TRBD1; J gene: TRBJ2-7; CDR3 protein: CASRQGVDYEQYF; CDR3 DNA: TGTGCCAGCAGACAGGGGGTTGACTACGAGCAGTACTTC
V gene: TRBV6-6; clone size: once; D gene: TRBD2; J gene: TRBJ2-1; CDR3 protein: CASSLAGGPPQYNEQFF; CDR3 DNA: TGTGCCAGCAGTCTAGCGGGGGGCCCACCCCAATACAATGAGCAGTTCTTC
V gene: TRBV11-2; clone size: -; D gene: TRBD2; J gene: TRBJ2-1; CDR3 protein: CASSLVLAGVADEQFF; CDR3 DNA: TGTGCCAGCAGCTTAGTACTAGCGGGAGTAGCAGATGAGCAGTTCTTC
V gene: TRBV6-1; clone size: -; D gene: -; J gene: TRBJ2-2; CDR3 protein: CASSEVRGGELFF; CDR3 DNA: TGTGCCAGCAGTGAAGTCAGGGGTGGGGAGCTGTTTTTT
V gene: TRBV4-2; clone size: -; D gene: -; J gene: TRBJ2-1; CDR3 protein: CASSQALGADNEQFF; CDR3 DNA: TGTGCCAGCAGCCAAGCGTTAGGGGCGGACAATGAGCAGTTCTTC
V gene: TRBV3-1/TRBV3-2; clone size: -; D gene: TRBD2; J gene: TRBJ2-5; CDR3 protein: CASSQERGGHKETQYF; CDR3 DNA: TGTGCCAGCAGCCAAGAGCGGGGGGGACATAAAGAGACCCAGTACTTC
V gene: TRBV20-1; clone size: -; D gene: -; J gene: TRBJ2-7; CDR3 protein: CSAPDTYEQYF; CDR3 DNA: TGCAGTGCTCCCGACACCTACGAGCAGTACTTC
V gene: TRBV28; clone size: -; D gene: TRBD1; J gene: TRBJ1-3; CDR3 protein: CASSLLGGYSGNTIYF; CDR3 DNA: TGTGCCAGCAGTTTACTAGGGGGCTATTCTGGAAACACCATATATTTT
V gene: TRBV6-5; clone size: -; D gene: TRBD1; J gene: TRBJ1-6; CDR3 protein: CASSDRGRSPLHF; CDR3 DNA: TGTGCCAGCAGCGACAGGGGGCGTTCACCCCTCCACTTT